This T cell receptor (beta chain) is drawn from a study of blood T cell repertoires in COVID-19. Study-wide background: Some COVID-19 samples were acute and others convalescent; all came from the United States, Italy and Spain.

The study recruited people aged about 18 to 89 years across about two dozen US areas. The recovered donors of Cohort 3 showed two negative PCRs, clearance, or symptom resolution. This clone has only a few counts. Here immunoSEQ multiplex PCR was the method, and the copy in TCRdb shows in-frame clones only, minus some. Of roughly 160,000 clones listed, over 75% are singletons. Trimming shortened V by 3 bases and J by 6 bases, and 12 bases separated the two germline ends. Germline V gives CDR1 KGHSH, CDR2 LQKENI. CDR3 size: 14 residues. The V call is TRBV18, the J call TRBJ1-5; D is possibly TRBD1 (6 bases). Material for sequencing was PBMCs or T cells enriched from blood (not recorded which). The origin of this receptor is a man in his fifties or sixties who had recovered from COVID-19. The CDR3 here is CASSPQGSVQPQHF. The CDR3 coding sequence is TGTGCCAGCTCACCCCAGGGGAGTGTTCAGCCCCAGCATTTT.